This T cell receptor beta chain was identified during a study of shared clonotypes between healthy human individuals. Positive CCR7 selection of CD45RO-negative cells yielded the naive CD8 cells, and terminally differentiated effector memory CD45RA+ cells were excluded. With 5 bases clipped from V and 4 bases from J, the junction kept 12 bases outside the gene matches. The CDR3 runs 17 residues. Germline CDR1 MNHEY, CDR2 SMNVEV (reference sequence). Measured with immunoSEQ multiplex PCR; TCRdb has only the in-frame clones, and not every one. The profile shows under 1 million clones, just over 95% of them singletons.

The sequence was obtained from a young man in good health. The rearrangement uses TRBV27 and TRBJ2-1, with 9 positions matching TRBD2. The sample taken for sequencing was naive CD8+ T cells sorted from blood. CDR3 coding DNA: TGTGCCAGCAGTATCTCCTTGGTTAGCGGGAGATACAATGAGCAGTTCTTC. Translated: CASSISLVSGRYNEQFF.